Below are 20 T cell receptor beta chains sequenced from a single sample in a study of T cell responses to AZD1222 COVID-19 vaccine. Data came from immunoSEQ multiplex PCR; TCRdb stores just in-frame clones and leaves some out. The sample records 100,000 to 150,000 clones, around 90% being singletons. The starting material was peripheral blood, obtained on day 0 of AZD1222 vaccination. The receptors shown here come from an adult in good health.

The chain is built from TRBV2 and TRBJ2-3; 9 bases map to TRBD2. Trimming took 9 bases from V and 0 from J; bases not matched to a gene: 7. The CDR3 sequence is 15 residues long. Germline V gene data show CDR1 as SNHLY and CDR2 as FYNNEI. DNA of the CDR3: TGTGCCAGTCAGTCTAGCGGGGTCAGCACAGATACGCAGTATTTT. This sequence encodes CASQSSGVSTDTQYF.

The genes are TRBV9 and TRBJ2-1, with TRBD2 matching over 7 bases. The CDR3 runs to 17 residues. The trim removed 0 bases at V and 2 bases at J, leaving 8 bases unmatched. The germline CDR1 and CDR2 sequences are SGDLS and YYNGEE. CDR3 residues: CASSVVRAGSPYNEQFF. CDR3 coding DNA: TGTGCCAGCAGCGTAGTCCGAGCGGGGTCCCCCTACAATGAGCAGTTCTTC.

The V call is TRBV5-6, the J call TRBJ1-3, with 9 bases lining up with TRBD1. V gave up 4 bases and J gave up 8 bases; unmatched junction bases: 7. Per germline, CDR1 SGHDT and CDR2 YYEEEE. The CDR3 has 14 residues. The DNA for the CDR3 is TGTGCCAGCAGCGTGGGACAGGGTGCGGACACCATATATTTT. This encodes CASSVGQGADTIYF.

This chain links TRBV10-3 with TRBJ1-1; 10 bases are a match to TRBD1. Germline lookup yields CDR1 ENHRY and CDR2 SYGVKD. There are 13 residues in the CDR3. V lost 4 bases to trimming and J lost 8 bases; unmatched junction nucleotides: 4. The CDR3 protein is CAISAAGQGEAFF. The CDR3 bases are TGTGCCATCAGTGCCGCGGGACAGGGGGAAGCTTTCTTT.

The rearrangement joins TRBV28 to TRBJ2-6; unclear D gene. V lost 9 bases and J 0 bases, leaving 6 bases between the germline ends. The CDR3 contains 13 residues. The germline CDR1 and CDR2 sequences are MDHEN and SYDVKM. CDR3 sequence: CASSDSGANVLTF. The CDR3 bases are TGTGCCAGTTCGGACTCTGGGGCCAACGTCCTGACTTTC.

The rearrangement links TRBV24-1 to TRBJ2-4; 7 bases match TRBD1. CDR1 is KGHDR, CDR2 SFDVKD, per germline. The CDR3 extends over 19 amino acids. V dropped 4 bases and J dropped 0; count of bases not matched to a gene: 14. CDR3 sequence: CATSEVDRAGDLAKNIQYF. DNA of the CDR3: TGTGCCACCAGTGAGGTTGACAGGGCTGGGGACCTAGCCAAAAACATTCAGTACTTC.

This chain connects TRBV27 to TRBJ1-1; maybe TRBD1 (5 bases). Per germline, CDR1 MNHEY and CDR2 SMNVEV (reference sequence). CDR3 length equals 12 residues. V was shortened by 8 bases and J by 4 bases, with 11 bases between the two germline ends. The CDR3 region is CASRRAGTEAFF. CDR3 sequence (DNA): TGTGCCAGCCGCAGGGCGGGCACTGAAGCTTTCTTT.

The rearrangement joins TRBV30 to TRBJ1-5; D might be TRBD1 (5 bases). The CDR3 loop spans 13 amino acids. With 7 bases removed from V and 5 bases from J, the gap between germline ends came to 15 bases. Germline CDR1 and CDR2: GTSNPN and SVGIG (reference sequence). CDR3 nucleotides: TGTGCCTTCGGCAGGGACGGGGATCAGCCCCAGCATTTT. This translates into CAFGRDGDQPQHF. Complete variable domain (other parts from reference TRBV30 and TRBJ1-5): SQTIHQWPATLVQPVGSPLSLECTVEGTSNPNLYWYRQAAGRGLQLLFYSVGIGQISSEVPQNLSASRPQDRQFILSSKKLLLSDSGFYLCAFGRDGDQPQHFGDGTRLSIL.

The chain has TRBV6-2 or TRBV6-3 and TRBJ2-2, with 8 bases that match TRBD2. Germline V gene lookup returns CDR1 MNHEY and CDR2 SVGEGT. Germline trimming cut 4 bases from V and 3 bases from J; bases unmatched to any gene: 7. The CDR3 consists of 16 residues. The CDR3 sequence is CASSWPGGVDTGELFF. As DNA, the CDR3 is TGTGCCAGCAGTTGGCCCGGGGGGGTGGACACCGGGGAGCTGTTTTTT.

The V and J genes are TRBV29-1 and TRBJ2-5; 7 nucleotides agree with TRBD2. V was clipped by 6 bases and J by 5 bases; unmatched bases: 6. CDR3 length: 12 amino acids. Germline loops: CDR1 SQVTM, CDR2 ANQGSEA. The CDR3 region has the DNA TGCAGCGTCCCAGCGGGGTCCGAGACCCAGTACTTC. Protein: CSVPAGSETQYF.

The DNA of the CDR3 is TGTGCCAGCAATCTGGGGACAGGGAATGAAAAACTGTTTTTT. Protein product: CASNLGTGNEKLFF. The chain links TRBV28 to TRBJ1-4; 9 positions match TRBD1. This CDR3 is built from 14 residues. Germline V CDR1 and CDR2: MDHEN, SYDVKM. After removal of 7 bases from V and 5 bases from J, the junction contained 5 bases not matched to a gene.

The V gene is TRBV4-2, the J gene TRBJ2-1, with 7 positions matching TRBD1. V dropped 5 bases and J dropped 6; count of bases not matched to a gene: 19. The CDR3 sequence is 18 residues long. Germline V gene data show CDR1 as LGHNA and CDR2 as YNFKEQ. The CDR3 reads CASSSSTQGPPHGNEQFF. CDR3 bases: TGTGCCAGCAGCTCCAGCACACAGGGGCCCCCCCACGGCAATGAGCAGTTCTTC.

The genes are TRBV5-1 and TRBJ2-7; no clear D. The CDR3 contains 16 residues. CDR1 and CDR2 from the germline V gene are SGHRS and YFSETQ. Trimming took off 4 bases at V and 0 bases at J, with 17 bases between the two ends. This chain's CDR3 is CASSISGGTGSYEQYF. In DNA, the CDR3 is TGCGCCAGCAGCATCTCCGGTGGAACCGGCTCCTACGAGCAGTACTTC.

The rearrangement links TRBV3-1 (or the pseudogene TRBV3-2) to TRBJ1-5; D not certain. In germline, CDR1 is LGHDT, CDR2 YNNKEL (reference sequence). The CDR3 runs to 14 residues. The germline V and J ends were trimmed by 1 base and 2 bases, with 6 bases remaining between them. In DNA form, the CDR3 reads TGTGCCAGCAGCCAAGGAGGTGGCAATCAGCCCCAGCATTTT. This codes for CASSQGGGNQPQHF.

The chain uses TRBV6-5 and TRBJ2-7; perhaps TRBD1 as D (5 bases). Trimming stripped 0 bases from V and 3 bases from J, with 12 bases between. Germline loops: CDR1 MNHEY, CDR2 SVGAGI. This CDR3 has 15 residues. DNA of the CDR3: TGTGCCAGCAGTTACTCCGACAGTTTTGGCTACGAGCAGTACTTC. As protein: CASSYSDSFGYEQYF.

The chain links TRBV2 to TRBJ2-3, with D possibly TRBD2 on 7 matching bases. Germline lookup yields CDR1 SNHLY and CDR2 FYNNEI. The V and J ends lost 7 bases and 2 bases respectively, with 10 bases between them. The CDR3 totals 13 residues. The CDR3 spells CASKAGATDTQYF. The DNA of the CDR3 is TGTGCCAGCAAGGCGGGGGCCACAGATACGCAGTATTTT.

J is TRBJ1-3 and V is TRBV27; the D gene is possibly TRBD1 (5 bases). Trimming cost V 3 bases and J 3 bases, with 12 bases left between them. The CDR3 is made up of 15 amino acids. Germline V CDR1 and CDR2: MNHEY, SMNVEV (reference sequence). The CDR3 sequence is CASSFTARVGNTIYF. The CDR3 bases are TGTGCCAGCAGTTTTACCGCCAGGGTTGGAAACACCATATATTTT.

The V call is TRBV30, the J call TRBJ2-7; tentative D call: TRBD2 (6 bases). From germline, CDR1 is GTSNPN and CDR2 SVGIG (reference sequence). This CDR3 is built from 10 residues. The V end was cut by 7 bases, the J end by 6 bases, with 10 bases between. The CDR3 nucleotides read TGTGCCTCCGACGGGAGCGAGCAGTACTTC. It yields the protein CASDGSEQYF.

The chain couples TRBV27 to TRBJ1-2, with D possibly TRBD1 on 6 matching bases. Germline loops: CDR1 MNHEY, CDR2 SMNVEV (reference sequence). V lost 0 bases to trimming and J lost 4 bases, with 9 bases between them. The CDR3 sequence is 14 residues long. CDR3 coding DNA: TGTGCCAGCAGTTTATCGCCACAGGGCTATGGCTACACCTTC. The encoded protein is CASSLSPQGYGYTF.

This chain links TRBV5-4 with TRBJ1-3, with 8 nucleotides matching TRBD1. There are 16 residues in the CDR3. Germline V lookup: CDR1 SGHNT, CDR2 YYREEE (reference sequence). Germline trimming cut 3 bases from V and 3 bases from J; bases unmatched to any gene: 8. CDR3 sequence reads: CASSWGGQGGGNTIYF. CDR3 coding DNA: TGTGCCAGCAGCTGGGGAGGACAGGGCGGTGGAAACACCATATATTTT.